This entry describes one TCR beta chain. Its cognate antigen is unknown. This sample was taken from a study of post-analysis software for immune sequencing data. Study-wide background: Recorded disease courses covered relapsing-remitting, secondary progressive and progressive-relapsing multiple sclerosis. Some patients had no subtype annotation. General observations from the study: Samples prepared in the same batch strongly co-clustered by F measure. Multiple sclerosis was associated with a significant reduction in normalized Chao1 diversity relative to controls.

Unique molecular identifiers were present in the TCR beta cDNA libraries. With 1 to 10 million T cells as the source, 450,000 to 600,000 cDNA molecules resulted. TCRdb reprocessed the PCR reads via MiXCR and lists one record per CDR3 protein. The sample has roughly 200,000 distinct CDR3 sequences, approximately 29% seen once. The sample comprised blood. The clonotype was recovered from a girl aged 2-17 years with multiple sclerosis.

The CDR3 DNA reads TGTGCCAGTCATACCGGGCCCCACTCCTACGAGCAGTTCTTC. Translation: CASHTGPHSYEQFF. The rearrangement uses TRBV28 and TRBJ2-1; D is uncertain. V shed 9 bases and J shed 10 bases, with 22 bases lying between them. This CDR3 spans 14 amino acids. The germline CDR1 and CDR2 sequences are MDHEN and SYDVKM.